What follows are 15 T cell receptor beta chains derived from one specimen sequenced in a study of T cells after yellow fever vaccination. TCRdb reprocessed the 5' RACE reads via MiXCR and lists one record per CDR3 protein. The table shows under 700,000 distinct CDR3 sequences, with 17% occurring only once. The source material was PBMCs, sampled 5 to 6 days after the first yellow fever vaccination. Receptors were obtained from a man aged 18 to 29 who received the YFV17D yellow fever vaccine.

This clonotype was recorded a few times. V is TRBV10-3 and J is TRBJ2-3; D is unresolved. Germline values: CDR1 ENHRY, CDR2 SYGVKD. The CDR3 loop spans 12 amino acids. V gave up 6 bases and J gave up 6 bases, with 10 bases separating them. CDR3 sequence reads: CAISGGADTQYF. CDR3 bases: TGTGCCATCAGCGGCGGCGCCGATACGCAGTATTTT.

In its sample, this clonotype was seen a few times. The rearrangement uses TRBV9 and TRBJ2-3, with D hard to call. V was shortened by 3 bases and J by 6 bases, with 11 bases between the two germline ends. CDR3 length equals 13 residues. Germline V CDR1 and CDR2: SGDLS, YYNGEE. The chain's CDR3 is CASSARGDDTQYF. The DNA of the CDR3 is TGTGCCAGCAGCGCCCGAGGAGATGATACGCAGTATTTT. Supplemented by reference TRBV9 and TRBJ2-3, the full variable domain reads DSGVTQTPKHLITATGQRVTLRCSPRSGDLSVYWYQQSLDQGLQFLIQYYNGEERAKGNILERFSAQQFPDLHSELNLSSLELGDSALYFCASSARGDDTQYFGPGTRLTVL.

This chain links TRBV20-1 with TRBJ2-7; TRBD2 aligns across 7 bases. CDR3 length equals 14 residues. Germline assignment: CDR1 DFQATT and CDR2 SNEGSKA (reference sequence). Trimming removed 6 bases from V and 1 base from J; junction bases left unmatched: 9. CDR3 loop: CSASIGGRSYEQYV. The CDR3 DNA is TGCAGTGCATCTATCGGGGGGAGATCCTACGAGCAGTACGTC.

The chain uses TRBV18 and TRBJ1-4; unclear D gene. The CDR3 totals 13 residues. Trimming took off 4 bases at V and 7 bases at J, with 10 bases between the two ends. Germline V CDR1 and CDR2: KGHSH, LQKENI. CDR3 protein: CASSLGRAEKLFF. For the CDR3, the DNA is TGTGCCAGCTCACTTGGCAGAGCTGAAAAACTGTTTTTT.

The CDR3 DNA is TGTGCCAGCAGGACGACAGGGGAAGAGACCCAGTACTTC. Amino acids: CASRTTGEETQYF. The V call is TRBV6-6, the J call TRBJ2-5; TRBD1 agrees at 8 bases. CDR3 length equals 13 residues. The trim removed 6 bases at V and 3 bases at J, leaving 3 bases unmatched. Looked up from germline, CDR1 is MNHNY and CDR2 is SVGAGI (reference sequence).

In its sample, this clonotype was seen many times. V gene TRBV5-1 combines with J gene TRBJ2-7; no clear D. The V end was cut by 0 bases, the J end by 2 bases, with 6 bases between. Germline CDR1 and CDR2: SGHRS and YFSETQ. The CDR3 length is 13 residues. The CDR3 region has the DNA TGCGCCAGCAGCTTGGACCCCGCCTACGAGCAGTACTTC. It yields the protein CASSLDPAYEQYF.

The V and J genes are TRBV5-4 and TRBJ1-2, with 7 bases lining up with TRBD1. V shed 3 bases and J 6 bases; nucleotides not matched to a gene: 8. In germline, CDR1 is SGHNT, CDR2 YYREEE (reference sequence). This CDR3 contains 14 residues. CDR3 loop: CASSYGQERNGYTF. DNA of the CDR3: TGTGCCAGCAGCTATGGACAGGAGAGAAATGGCTACACCTTC. Using reference TRBV5-4 and TRBJ1-2 for the parts outside the CDR3, the full variable domain is ETGVTQSPTHLIKTRGQQVTLRCSSQSGHNTVSWYQQALGQGPQFIFQYYREEENGRGNFPPRFSGLQFPNYSSELNVNALELDDSALYLCASSYGQERNGYTFGSGTRLTVV.

This sequence joins TRBV12-3 or TRBV12-4 and TRBJ2-7; weak D call: TRBD1 (5 bases). V was trimmed by 6 bases and J by 1 base, leaving 16 bases between them. There are 15 residues in the CDR3. CDR3 amino acids: CASSVDRFPSYEQYF. The CDR3 region has the DNA TGTGCCAGCAGCGTTGACAGATTTCCATCCTACGAGCAGTACTTC.

This clonotype was observed a handful of times. CDR3 sequence: CASSLGGSNLYNEQFF. The DNA for the CDR3 is TGTGCCAGCAGCTTAGGAGGGTCTAACCTCTACAATGAGCAGTTCTTC. The J gene is TRBJ2-1, the V gene TRBV7-2; the D gene is possibly TRBD2 (5 bases). Trimming left V 1 base short and J 3 bases short, with 13 bases between. CDR3 length: 16 amino acids. In germline, CDR1 is SGHTA, CDR2 FQGNSA.

The chain carries TRBV5-6 and TRBJ2-1; D gene uncertain. CDR1 and CDR2 (germline): SGHDT, YYEEEE. This CDR3 is built from 15 residues. V lost 0 bases to trimming and J lost 8 bases, with 15 bases between them. In DNA, the CDR3 is TGTGCCAGCAGCTTGGTTCGATATAGCTTCGATGAGCAGTTCTTC. Translated, it gives CASSLVRYSFDEQFF.

The chain recombines TRBV5-6 with TRBJ1-5; D unresolved. CDR3 size: 14 residues. V lost 1 base, J lost 3 bases, and 8 bases lay in between. Germline CDR1 SGHDT, CDR2 YYEEEE. For the CDR3, the DNA is TGTGCCAGCAGCTTGTACGGAACCAATCAGCCCCAGCATTTT. Amino acids: CASSLYGTNQPQHF.

Ten or more counts support this clonotype. The chain joins TRBV7-3 to TRBJ2-5; 7 nucleotides match TRBD1. The CDR3 extends over 13 amino acids. Germline V gives CDR1 SGHTA, CDR2 FQGTGA. V lost 5 bases to trimming and J lost 4 bases; unmatched junction nucleotides: 4. This chain's CDR3 is CASSIQGRETQYF. The DNA of the CDR3 is TGTGCCAGCAGCATACAGGGGAGAGAGACCCAGTACTTC.

With respect to this clonotype: Here the CDR3 omits its conserved ending phenylalanine or tryptophan, so a read error is the likely source. The gene calls are TRBV5-4 and TRBJ2-1; D uncertain. The CDR3 is made up of 13 amino acids. Trimming stripped 6 bases from V and 0 bases from J, with 7 bases between. Germline V lookup: CDR1 SGHNT, CDR2 YYREEE (reference sequence). CDR3 DNA sequence: TGTGCCAGCAACCCTTCCTCCTACAATGAGCAGTTCTAC. Translated, it gives CASNPSSYNEQFY.

This clonotype occurred once. The CDR3 region has the DNA TGCGCCAGCAGCCAAGTCAACACCTCCTACGAGCAGTACGTC. It encodes CASSQVNTSYEQYV. The chain links TRBV4-3 to TRBJ2-7; unclear D gene. V was cut by 1 base and J by 0 bases, with 7 bases left in between. The CDR3 spans 14 residues. Germline V lookup: CDR1 LGHNA, CDR2 YSLEER.

This clonotype occurred a few times. The chain has TRBV10-2 and TRBJ2-2; 7 bases line up with TRBD1. V dropped 3 bases and J dropped 2; count of bases not matched to a gene: 3. The length of the CDR3 is 15 residues. CDR1 is WSHSY, CDR2 SAAADI, per germline. The CDR3 sequence: CASSDGTANTGELFF. The CDR3 DNA reads TGCGCCAGCAGTGATGGGACAGCCAACACCGGGGAGCTGTTTTTT.